This TCR beta chain was documented in a study of CD8+ T cells in alopecia areata. As for the study in general: A 6-month period off drug followed tofacitinib, which lasted 6 to 18 months.

Extracted RNA was reverse transcribed into cDNA, the sequencing template. Here immunoSEQ multiplex PCR was the method, and the copy in TCRdb shows in-frame clones only, minus some. This sample has fewer than 200,000 clones, with 67% found just once. In regard to this clone: The target antigen is unknown. The same CDR3 can be traced to other DNA sequences in this sample.

The germline CDR1 and CDR2 sequences are SGHVS and FQNEAQ. This CDR3 contains 16 residues. The V gene end was trimmed by 5 bases and the J gene end by 2 bases; junction bases not matched to a gene: 11. Peripheral blood samples and lesional scalp punch biopsies were obtained from alopecia areata patients. Whole-study results and caveats: Unlike in mice, where it was clearer, TCR sharing across patients was less clear, possibly HLA-related. Lesional scalp, notably in alopecia totalis/universalis, had clonality above that of normal scalp.

Sequencing was performed on CD8+ T cells sorted from blood, taken at week 0. The chain carries TRBV7-8 and TRBJ2-7; 8 bases line up with TRBD2. The sequence was collected from a human donor with alopecia areata. The CDR3 loop is CASSAGRGAGTYEQYF. In DNA form, the CDR3 reads TGTGCCAGCAGCGCCGGGAGGGGGGCCGGAACCTACGAGCAGTACTTC.